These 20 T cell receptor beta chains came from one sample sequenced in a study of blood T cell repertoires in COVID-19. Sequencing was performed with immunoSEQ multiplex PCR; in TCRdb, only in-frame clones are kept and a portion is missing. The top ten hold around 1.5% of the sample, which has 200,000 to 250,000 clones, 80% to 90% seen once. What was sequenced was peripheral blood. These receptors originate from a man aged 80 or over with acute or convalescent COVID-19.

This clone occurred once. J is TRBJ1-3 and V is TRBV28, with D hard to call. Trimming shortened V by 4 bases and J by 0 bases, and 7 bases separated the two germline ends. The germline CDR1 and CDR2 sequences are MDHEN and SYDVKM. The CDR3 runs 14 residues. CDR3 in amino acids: CASSSWSSGNTIYF. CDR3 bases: TGTGCCAGCAGTTCTTGGAGCTCTGGAAACACCATATATTTT.

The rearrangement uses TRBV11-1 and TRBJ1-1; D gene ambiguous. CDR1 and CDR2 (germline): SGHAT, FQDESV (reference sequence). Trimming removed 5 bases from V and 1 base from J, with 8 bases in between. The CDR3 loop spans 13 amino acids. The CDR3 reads CASSDDTNTEAFF. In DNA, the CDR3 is TGTGCCAGCAGCGATGACACGAACACTGAAGCTTTCTTT.

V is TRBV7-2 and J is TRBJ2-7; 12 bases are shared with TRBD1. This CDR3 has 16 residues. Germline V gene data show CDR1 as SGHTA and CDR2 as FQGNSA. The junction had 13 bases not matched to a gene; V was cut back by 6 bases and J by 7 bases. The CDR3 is CASSPPGQGAMKEQYF. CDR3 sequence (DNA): TGTGCCAGCAGTCCTCCGGGACAGGGGGCCATGAAAGAGCAGTACTTC.

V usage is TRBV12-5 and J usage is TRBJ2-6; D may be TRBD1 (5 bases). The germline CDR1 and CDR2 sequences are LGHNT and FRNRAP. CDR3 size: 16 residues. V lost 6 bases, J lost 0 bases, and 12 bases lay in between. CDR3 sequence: CASGTEISSGANVLTF. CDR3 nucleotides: TGTGCTAGTGGGACAGAAATCTCCTCTGGGGCCAACGTCCTGACTTTC.

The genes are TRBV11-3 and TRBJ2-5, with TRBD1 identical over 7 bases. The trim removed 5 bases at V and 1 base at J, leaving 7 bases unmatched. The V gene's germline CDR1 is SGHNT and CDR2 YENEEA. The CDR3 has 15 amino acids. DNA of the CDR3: TGTGCCAGCAGCGACCGACAGGGCGCCCAAGAGACCCAGTACTTC. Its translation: CASSDRQGAQETQYF.

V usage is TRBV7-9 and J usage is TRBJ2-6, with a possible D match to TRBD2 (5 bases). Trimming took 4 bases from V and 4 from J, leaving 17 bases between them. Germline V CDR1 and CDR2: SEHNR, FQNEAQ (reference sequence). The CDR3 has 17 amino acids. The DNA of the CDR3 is TGTGCCAGCAGCTCAGGATTCCTTACGGGAGGGGCCAACGTCCTGACTTTC. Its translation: CASSSGFLTGGANVLTF.

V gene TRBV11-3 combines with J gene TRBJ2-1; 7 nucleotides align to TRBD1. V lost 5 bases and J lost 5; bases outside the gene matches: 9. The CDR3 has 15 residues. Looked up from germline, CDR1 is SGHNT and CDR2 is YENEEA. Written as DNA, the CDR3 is TGTGCCAGCAGCCCGACAGGGAAGGGAAACAATGAGCAGTTCTTC. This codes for CASSPTGKGNNEQFF.

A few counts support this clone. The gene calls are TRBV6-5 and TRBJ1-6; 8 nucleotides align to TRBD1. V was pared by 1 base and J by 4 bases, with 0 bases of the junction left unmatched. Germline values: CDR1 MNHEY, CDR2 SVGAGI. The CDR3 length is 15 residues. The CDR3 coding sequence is TGTGCCAGCAGTTACTACAGGGGGTATAATTCACCCCTCCACTTT. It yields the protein CASSYYRGYNSPLHF.

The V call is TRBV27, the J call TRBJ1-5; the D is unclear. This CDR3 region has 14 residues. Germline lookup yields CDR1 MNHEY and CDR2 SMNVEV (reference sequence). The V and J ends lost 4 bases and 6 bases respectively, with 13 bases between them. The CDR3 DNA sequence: TGTGCCAGCAGTTCCGGGATAGTTACTCAGCCCCAGCATTTT. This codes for CASSSGIVTQPQHF.

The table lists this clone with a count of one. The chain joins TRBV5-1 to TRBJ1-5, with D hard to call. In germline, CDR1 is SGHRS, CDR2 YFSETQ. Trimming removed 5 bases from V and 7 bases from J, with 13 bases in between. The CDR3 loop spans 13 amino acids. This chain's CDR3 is CASSVGLGQPQHF. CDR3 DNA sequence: TGCGCCAGCAGTGTGGGTCTAGGACAGCCCCAGCATTTT.

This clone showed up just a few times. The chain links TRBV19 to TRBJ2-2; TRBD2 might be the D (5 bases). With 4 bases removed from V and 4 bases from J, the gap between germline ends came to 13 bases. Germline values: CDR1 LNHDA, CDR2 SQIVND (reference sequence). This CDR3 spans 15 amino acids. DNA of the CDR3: TGTGCCAGTAGTACCTCCGCAGAGGGCACCGGGGAGCTGTTTTTT. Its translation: CASSTSAEGTGELFF.

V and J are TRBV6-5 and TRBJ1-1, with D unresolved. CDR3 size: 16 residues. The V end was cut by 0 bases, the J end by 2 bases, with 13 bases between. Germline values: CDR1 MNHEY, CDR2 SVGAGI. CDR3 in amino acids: CASSYSNRGGNTEAFF. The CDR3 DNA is TGTGCCAGCAGTTACTCGAACCGGGGAGGAAACACTGAAGCTTTCTTT.

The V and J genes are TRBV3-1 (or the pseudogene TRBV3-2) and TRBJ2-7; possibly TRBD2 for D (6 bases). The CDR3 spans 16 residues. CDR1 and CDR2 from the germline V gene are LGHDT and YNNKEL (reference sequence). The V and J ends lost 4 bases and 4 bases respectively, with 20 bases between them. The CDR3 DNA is TGTGCCAGCAGCCCACGTTCAACCGGGACTCCATACGAGCAGTACTTC. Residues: CASSPRSTGTPYEQYF.

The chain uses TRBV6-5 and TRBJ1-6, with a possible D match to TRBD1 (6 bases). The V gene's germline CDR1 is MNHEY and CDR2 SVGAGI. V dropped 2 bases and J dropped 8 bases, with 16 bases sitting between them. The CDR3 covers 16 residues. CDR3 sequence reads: CASSYGGARHHSPLHF. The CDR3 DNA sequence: TGTGCCAGCAGTTACGGGGGGGCGCGTCATCATTCACCCCTCCACTTT.

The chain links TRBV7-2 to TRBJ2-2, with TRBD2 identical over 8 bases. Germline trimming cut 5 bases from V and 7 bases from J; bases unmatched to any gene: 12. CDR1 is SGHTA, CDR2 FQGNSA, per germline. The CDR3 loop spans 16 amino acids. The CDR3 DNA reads TGTGCCAGCAGCCCCACCTTTAGCGGGACTGGCGGGGAGCTGTTTTTT. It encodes CASSPTFSGTGGELFF.

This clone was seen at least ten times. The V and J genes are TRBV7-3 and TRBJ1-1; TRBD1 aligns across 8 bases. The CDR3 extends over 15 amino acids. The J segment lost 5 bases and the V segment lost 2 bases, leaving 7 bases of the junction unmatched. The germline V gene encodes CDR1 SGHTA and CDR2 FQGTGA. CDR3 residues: CASSLGLQGVTEAFF. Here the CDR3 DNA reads TGTGCCAGCAGCTTAGGATTACAGGGGGTGACTGAAGCTTTCTTT.

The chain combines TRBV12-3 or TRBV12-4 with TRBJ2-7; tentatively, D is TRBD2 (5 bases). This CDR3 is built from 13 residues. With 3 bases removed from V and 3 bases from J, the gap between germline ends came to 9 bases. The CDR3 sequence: CASSFQAGYEQYF. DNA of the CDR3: TGTGCCAGCAGTTTCCAGGCGGGCTACGAGCAGTACTTC.

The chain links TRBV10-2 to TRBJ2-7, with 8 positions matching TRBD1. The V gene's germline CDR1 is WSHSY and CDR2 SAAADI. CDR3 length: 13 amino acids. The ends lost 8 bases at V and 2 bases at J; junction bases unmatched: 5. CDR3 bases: TGCGCCAGCTCGGACAGGGTTACCTACGAGCAGTACTTC. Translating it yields CASSDRVTYEQYF.

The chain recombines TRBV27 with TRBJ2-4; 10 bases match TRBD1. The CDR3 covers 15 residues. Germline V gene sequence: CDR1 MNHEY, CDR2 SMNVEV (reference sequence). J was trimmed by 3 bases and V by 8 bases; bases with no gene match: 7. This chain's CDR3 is CASSTGGAIKNIQYF. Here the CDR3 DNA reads TGTGCCAGCTCGACAGGGGGCGCAATCAAAAACATTCAGTACTTC.

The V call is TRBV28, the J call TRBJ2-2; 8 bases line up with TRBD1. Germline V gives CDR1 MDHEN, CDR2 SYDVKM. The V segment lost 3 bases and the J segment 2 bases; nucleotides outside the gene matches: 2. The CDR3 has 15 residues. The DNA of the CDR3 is TGTGCCAGCAGTTTTCCAGGGGGCAACACCGGGGAGCTGTTTTTT. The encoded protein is CASSFPGGNTGELFF.